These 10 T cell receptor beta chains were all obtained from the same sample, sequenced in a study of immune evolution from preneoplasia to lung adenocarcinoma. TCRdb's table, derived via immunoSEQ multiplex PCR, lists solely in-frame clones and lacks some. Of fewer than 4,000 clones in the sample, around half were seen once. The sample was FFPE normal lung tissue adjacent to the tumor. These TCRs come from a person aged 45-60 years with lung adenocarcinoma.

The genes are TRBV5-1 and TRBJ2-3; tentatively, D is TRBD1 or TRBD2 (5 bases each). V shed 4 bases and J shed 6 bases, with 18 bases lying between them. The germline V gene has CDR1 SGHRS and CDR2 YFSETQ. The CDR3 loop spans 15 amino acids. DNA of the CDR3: TGCGCCAGCAGCACGGGGACGCTCATCATCGATACGCAGTATTTT. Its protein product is CASSTGTLIIDTQYF.

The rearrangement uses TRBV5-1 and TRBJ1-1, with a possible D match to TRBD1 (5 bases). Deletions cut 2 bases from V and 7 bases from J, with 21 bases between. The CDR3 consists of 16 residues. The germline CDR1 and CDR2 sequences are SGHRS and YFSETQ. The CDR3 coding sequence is TGCGCCAGCAGCTTACTCACAGGTCGTACCTCCAATGAAGCTTTCTTT. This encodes CASSLLTGRTSNEAFF.

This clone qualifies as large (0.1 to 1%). CDR3 amino acids: CASSKVRPSSYEQYF. CDR3 DNA sequence: TGTGCCAGCAGCAAAGTTCGTCCTAGCTCCTACGAGCAGTACTTC. The chain combines TRBV21-1 with TRBJ2-7; TRBD2 reflects the table's D call only, with no check against the DNA. TRBV21-1 is assigned pseudogene status. The CDR3 has 15 residues.

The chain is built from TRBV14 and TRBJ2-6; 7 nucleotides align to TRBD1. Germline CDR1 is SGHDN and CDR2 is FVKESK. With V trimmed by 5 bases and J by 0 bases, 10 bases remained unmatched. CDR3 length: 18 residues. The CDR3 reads CASSALEGAHSGANVLTF. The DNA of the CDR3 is TGTGCCAGCAGCGCCCTAGAGGGGGCTCACTCTGGGGCCAACGTCCTGACTTTC.

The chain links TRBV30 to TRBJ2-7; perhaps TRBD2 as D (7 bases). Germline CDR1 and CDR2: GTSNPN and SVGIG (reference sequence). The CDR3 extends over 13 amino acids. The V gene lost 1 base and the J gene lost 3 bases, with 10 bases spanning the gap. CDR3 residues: CAWSGGGLYEQYF. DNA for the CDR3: TGTGCCTGGAGTGGCGGGGGCCTCTACGAGCAGTACTTC.

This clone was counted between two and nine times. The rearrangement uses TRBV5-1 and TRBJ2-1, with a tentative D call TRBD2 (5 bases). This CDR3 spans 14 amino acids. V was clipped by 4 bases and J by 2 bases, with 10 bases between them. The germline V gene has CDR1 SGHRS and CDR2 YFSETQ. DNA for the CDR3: TGCGCCAGCAGCCCGTCGAGGGCCTACAATGAGCAGTTCTTC. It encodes CASSPSRAYNEQFF.

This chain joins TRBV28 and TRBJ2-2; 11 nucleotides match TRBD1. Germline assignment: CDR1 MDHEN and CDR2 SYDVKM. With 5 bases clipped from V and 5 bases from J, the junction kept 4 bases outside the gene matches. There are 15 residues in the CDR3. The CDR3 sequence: CASSAGTGGTGELFF. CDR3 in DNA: TGTGCCAGCAGTGCCGGGACAGGGGGAACCGGGGAGCTGTTTTTT.

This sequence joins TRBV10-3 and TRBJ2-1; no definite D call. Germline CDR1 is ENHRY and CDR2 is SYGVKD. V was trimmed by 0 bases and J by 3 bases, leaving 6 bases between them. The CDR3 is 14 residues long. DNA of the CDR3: TGTGCCATCAGTGAGTCTGGCAGCTACAATGAGCAGTTCTTC. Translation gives CAISESGSYNEQFF.

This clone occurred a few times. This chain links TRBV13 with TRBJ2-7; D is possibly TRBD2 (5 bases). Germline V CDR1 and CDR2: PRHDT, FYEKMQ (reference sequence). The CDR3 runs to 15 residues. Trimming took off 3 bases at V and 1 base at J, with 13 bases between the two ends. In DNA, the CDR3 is TGTGCCAGCAGCTTCGAGGGTCTGTTATCCTACGAGCAGTACTTC. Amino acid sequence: CASSFEGLLSYEQYF.

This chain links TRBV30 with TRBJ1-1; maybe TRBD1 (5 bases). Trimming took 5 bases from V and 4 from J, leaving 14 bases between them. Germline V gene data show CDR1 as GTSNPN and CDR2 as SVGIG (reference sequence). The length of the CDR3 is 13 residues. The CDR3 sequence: CAWSDSQGTEAFF. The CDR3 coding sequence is TGTGCCTGGTCAGACAGCCAGGGCACTGAAGCTTTCTTT.